This passage covers 10 T cell receptor beta chains from one sample sequenced in a study of T cells after yellow fever vaccination. TCRdb ran MiXCR on the 5' RACE reads and lists one entry per CDR3 protein. This table holds some 300,000 distinct CDR3 sequences, roughly 8.4% found once. The input for sequencing was PBMCs, taken around 45 days after the first yellow fever vaccination. These receptors originate from a young man who received the YFV17D yellow fever vaccine.

The sample holds many counts of this clonotype. The rearrangement uses TRBV5-1 and TRBJ1-1; 10 bases map to TRBD1. This CDR3 comprises 17 residues. V shed 4 bases, J shed 0 bases, and the junction held 9 bases outside the gene matches. CDR1 is SGHRS and CDR2 is YFSETQ in the germline V gene. The CDR3 nucleotides read TGCGCCAGCAGCGCAGGACAGGGGGGCGAAGTGAACACTGAAGCTTTCTTT. Its translation is CASSAGQGGEVNTEAFF.

In DNA form, the CDR3 reads TGTGCCAGCAGTTACTCGGGGACAGGGATCGGGGAGCTGTTTTTT. Protein product: CASSYSGTGIGELFF. The chain has TRBV6-5 and TRBJ2-2; 9 bases align to TRBD1. Germline CDR1 and CDR2: MNHEY and SVGAGI. V shed 0 bases, J shed 7 bases, and the junction held 3 bases outside the gene matches. This CDR3 has 15 amino acids.

In this sample, this clonotype turned up a few times. The chain combines TRBV15 with TRBJ2-1; perhaps TRBD2 as D (6 bases). Germline loops: CDR1 LNHNV, CDR2 YYDKDF (reference sequence). The V gene lost 5 bases and the J gene lost 6 bases, with 11 bases spanning the gap. The CDR3 totals 13 residues. CDR3 in amino acids: CATSPQEGNEQFF. CDR3 bases: TGTGCCACCAGCCCCCAGGAGGGCAATGAGCAGTTCTTC.

The chain is built from TRBV27 and TRBJ2-7; the match to TRBD2 covers 8 bases. The V segment lost 5 bases and the J segment 2 bases; nucleotides outside the gene matches: 17. The CDR3 runs to 18 residues. From germline, CDR1 is MNHEY and CDR2 SMNVEV (reference sequence). CDR3 sequence reads: CASSPLFSRSGDPYEQYF. CDR3 bases: TGTGCCAGCAGTCCCCTGTTTTCCCGTAGCGGGGATCCCTACGAGCAGTACTTC.

The chain uses TRBV5-4 and TRBJ2-2; D might be TRBD1 (5 bases). Germline V CDR1 and CDR2: SGHNT, YYREEE (reference sequence). The CDR3 consists of 13 residues. Trimming cost V 6 bases and J 1 base, with 7 bases left between them. The CDR3 nucleotides read TGTGCCAGCACAGGGCAGAACACCGGGGAGCTGTTTTTT. Protein: CASTGQNTGELFF. Full variable domain (missing parts from reference TRBV5-4 and TRBJ2-2): ETGVTQSPTHLIKTRGQQVTLRCSSQSGHNTVSWYQQALGQGPQFIFQYYREEENGRGNFPPRFSGLQFPNYSSELNVNALELDDSALYLCASTGQNTGELFFGEGSRLTVL.

This clonotype was seen at least ten times. The chain couples TRBV12-3 or TRBV12-4 to TRBJ2-7; D uncertain. Trimming shortened V by 5 bases and J by 6 bases, and 8 bases separated the two germline ends. The CDR3 contains 11 residues. The CDR3 spells CASSPRGEQYF. Here the CDR3 DNA reads TGTGCCAGCAGTCCTCGCGGCGAGCAGTACTTC.

The chain employs TRBV7-2 and TRBJ1-1; TRBD1 matches 7 bases. CDR1 SGHTA and CDR2 FQGNSA come from the germline V gene. Unmatched junction bases numbered 11, after V lost 7 bases and J lost 3 bases. The CDR3 has 15 residues. CDR3 region: CASTIVAGGDTEAFF. The CDR3 coding sequence is TGTGCCAGCACCATAGTGGCAGGGGGGGACACTGAAGCTTTCTTT.

The genes are TRBV3-1 and TRBJ1-2, with D perhaps matching TRBD1 (5 bases). This CDR3 has 15 amino acids. Trimming removed 0 bases at V and 4 bases at J, with 12 bases between. Germline-derived CDR1 and CDR2 are LGHDT and YNNKEL (reference sequence). In DNA, the CDR3 is TGTGCCAGCAGCCAAGATCAGGGCAGGCGCTATGGCTACACCTTC. This gives the protein CASSQDQGRRYGYTF.

The chain links TRBV12-3 or TRBV12-4 to TRBJ2-2; TRBD1 agrees at 8 bases. This CDR3 spans 16 amino acids. J lost 3 bases, V lost 3 bases, and 6 bases had no gene match. The CDR3 reads CASSLGTGPYTGELFF. The CDR3 nucleotides are TGTGCCAGCAGTTTGGGGACAGGTCCTTACACCGGGGAGCTGTTTTTT.

This clonotype has only a few counts. This rearrangement joins TRBV7-6 to TRBJ2-7; no firm D call. V lost 0 bases and J 0 bases, leaving 6 bases between the germline ends. CDR1 and CDR2 from the germline V gene are SGHVS and FNYEAQ. The CDR3 consists of 14 residues. The CDR3 DNA reads as TGTGCCAGCAGCTTAGCAGAGTTCTCCTACGAGCAGTACTTC. Encoded protein: CASSLAEFSYEQYF.